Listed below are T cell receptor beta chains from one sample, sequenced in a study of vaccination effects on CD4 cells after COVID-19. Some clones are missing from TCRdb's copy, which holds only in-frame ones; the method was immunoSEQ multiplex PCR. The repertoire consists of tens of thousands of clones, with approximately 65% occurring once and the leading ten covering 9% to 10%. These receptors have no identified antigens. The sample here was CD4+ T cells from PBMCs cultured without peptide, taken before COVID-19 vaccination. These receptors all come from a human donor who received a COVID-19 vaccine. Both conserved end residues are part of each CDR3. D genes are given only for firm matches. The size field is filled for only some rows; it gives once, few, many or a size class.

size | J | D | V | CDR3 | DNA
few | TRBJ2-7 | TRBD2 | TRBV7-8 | CASSLASAVAGPQYEQYF | TGTGCCAGCAGCTTAGCGAGCGCCGTAGCGGGGCCCCAGTACGAGCAGTACTTC
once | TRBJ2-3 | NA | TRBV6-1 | CASSDRGTGTDTQYF | TGTGCCAGCAGTGACAGGGGGACTGGCACAGATACGCAGTATTTT
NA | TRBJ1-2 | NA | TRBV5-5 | CASSPALGGYTF | TGTGCCAGCAGCCCGGCTCTTGGTGGCTACACCTTC
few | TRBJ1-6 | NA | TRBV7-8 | CASTETRNSPLHF | TGTGCCAGCACCGAGACGAGGAATTCACCCCTCCACTTT
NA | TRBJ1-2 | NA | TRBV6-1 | CASSERKGYTF | TGTGCCAGCAGTGAGAGAAAGGGCTACACCTTC
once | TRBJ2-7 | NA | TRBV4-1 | CASSHPNRDGYSYEQYF | TGCGCCAGCAGCCATCCAAACCGGGACGGATACTCCTACGAGCAGTACTTC
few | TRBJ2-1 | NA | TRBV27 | CASSTSSDNEQFF | TGTGCCAGCAGTACCTCTAGCGACAATGAGCAGTTCTTC
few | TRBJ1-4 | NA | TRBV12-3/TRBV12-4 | CASRRGGEKLFF | TGTGCCAGCAGAAGGGGAGGGGAAAAACTGTTTTTT
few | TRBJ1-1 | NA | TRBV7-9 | CASTPGPNTEAFF | TGTGCCAGCACCCCAGGCCCGAACACTGAAGCTTTCTTT
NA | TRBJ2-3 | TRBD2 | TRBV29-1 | CSVASLAGVGSTDTQYF | TGCAGCGTTGCATCACTAGCGGGAGTAGGGAGCACAGATACGCAGTATTTT
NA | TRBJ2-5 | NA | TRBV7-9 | CASSLGVTVEETQYF | TGTGCCAGCAGCTTAGGTGTGACAGTGGAAGAGACCCAGTACTTC
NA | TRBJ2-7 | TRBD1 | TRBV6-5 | CASSQGAYEQYF | TGTGCCAGCTCCCAGGGGGCCTACGAGCAGTACTTC
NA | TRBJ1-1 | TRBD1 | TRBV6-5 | CASRGTGVYGTEAFF | TGTGCCAGCAGGGGGACAGGGGTCTATGGCACTGAAGCTTTCTTT
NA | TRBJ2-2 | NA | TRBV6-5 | CASRSGEFGTGELFF | TGTGCCAGCAGATCAGGGGAATTCGGCACCGGGGAGCTGTTTTTT
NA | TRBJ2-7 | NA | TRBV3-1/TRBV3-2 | CASSQKGGYEQYF | TGTGCCAGCAGCCAAAAGGGGGGCTACGAGCAGTACTTC
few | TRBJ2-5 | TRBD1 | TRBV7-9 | CASSLGQGARMETQYF | TGTGCCAGCAGCTTAGGACAGGGGGCTAGGATGGAGACCCAGTACTTC
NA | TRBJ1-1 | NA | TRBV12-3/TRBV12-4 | CASSPKGGLTFF | TGTGCCAGCAGTCCCAAGGGGGGATTAACTTTCTTT
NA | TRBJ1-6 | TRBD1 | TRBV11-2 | CASSLRTGPNSPLHF | TGTGCCAGCAGCTTACGGACAGGGCCCAATTCACCCCTCCACTTT
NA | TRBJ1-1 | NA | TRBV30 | CAWSVRAVSAEAFF | TGTGCCTGGAGTGTAAGAGCCGTTAGCGCTGAAGCTTTCTTT
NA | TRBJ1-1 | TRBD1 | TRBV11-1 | CASSLHRGQVDTEAFF | TGTGCCAGCAGCTTGCACAGGGGGCAAGTAGACACTGAAGCTTTCTTT
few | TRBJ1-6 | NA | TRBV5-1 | CASSQAGGFNSPLHF | TGCGCCAGCAGCCAGGCAGGAGGGTTCAATTCACCCCTCCACTTT
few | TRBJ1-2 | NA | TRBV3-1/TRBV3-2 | CASSRQGGNYGYTF | TGTGCCAGCAGCCGTCAGGGCGGAAACTATGGCTACACCTTC